This is a list of T cell receptor beta chains from one sample in a study of blood T cell repertoires in COVID-19. Produced via immunoSEQ multiplex PCR; TCRdb's table is partial and in-frame only. Here the sample spans roughly 110,000 clones, about 93% being singletons. Sequencing was carried out using peripheral blood. These receptors all come from a woman in her twenties or thirties with acute or convalescent COVID-19. CDR3s include the opening cysteine and the closing phenylalanine or tryptophan. The D gene is left open where the match is weak. Some rows mark clone size as missing; the rest say once, few, many or name a class of expanded clone.

D gene,clone size,V gene,J gene,CDR3 protein,CDR3 DNA
TRBD1,NA,TRBV28,TRBJ2-7,CASGTGLYSYEQYF,TGTGCCAGCGGGACAGGCCTCTACTCCTACGAGCAGTACTTC
TRBD1,NA,TRBV25-1,TRBJ2-3,CASRTGVSTDTQYF,TGTGCCAGCAGGACAGGGGTCAGCACAGATACGCAGTATTTT
NA,once,TRBV28,TRBJ1-5,CASSLQINQPQHF,TGTGCCAGCAGTTTACAAATCAATCAGCCCCAGCATTTT
TRBD2,NA,TRBV11-1,TRBJ2-5,CASSLASGGAEETQYF,TGTGCCAGCAGCTTAGCGAGCGGGGGGGCCGAGGAGACCCAGTACTTC
TRBD1,NA,TRBV7-9,TRBJ1-4,CASSLMTGSNEKLFF,TGTGCCAGCAGCTTAATGACAGGGTCAAATGAAAAACTGTTTTTT
NA,NA,TRBV4-3,TRBJ1-2,CASSRVGGPDYGYTF,TGCGCCAGCAGCCGGGTCGGGGGGCCGGACTATGGCTACACCTTC
TRBD1,once,TRBV5-1,TRBJ2-1,CASSSAGGTYNEQFF,TGCGCCAGCAGTTCGGCAGGGGGCACCTACAATGAGCAGTTCTTC
NA,NA,TRBV19,TRBJ1-1,CASRGGNTEAFF,TGTGCCAGCCGGGGGGGGAACACTGAAGCTTTCTTT
TRBD1,NA,TRBV28,TRBJ2-7,CASSFGTEFYEQYF,TGTGCCAGCAGTTTCGGGACAGAGTTCTACGAGCAGTACTTC
NA,NA,TRBV5-1,TRBJ1-1,CASSPSFGGAEAFF,TGCGCCAGCAGCCCTTCTTTTGGGGGCGCTGAAGCTTTCTTT
NA,NA,TRBV11-3,TRBJ2-1,CASSLVGGGGGNEQFF,TGTGCCAGCAGCTTAGTTGGGGGCGGAGGCGGCAATGAGCAGTTCTTC
NA,NA,TRBV4-3,TRBJ2-3,CASSQAGSTDTQYF,TGCGCCAGCAGCCAGGCGGGTAGCACAGATACGCAGTATTTT
NA,NA,TRBV9,TRBJ1-2,CASSEGERFYGYTF,TGTGCCAGCAGCGAGGGGGAGAGGTTCTATGGCTACACCTTC
TRBD1,NA,TRBV6-2/TRBV6-3,TRBJ1-5,CASSSGTGVSQPQHF,TGTGCCAGCAGCTCCGGGACAGGGGTGTCTCAGCCCCAGCATTTT
TRBD1,NA,TRBV11-2,TRBJ1-4,CASSLGTDRVANEKLFF,TGTGCCAGCAGCTTAGGCACGGACAGGGTAGCTAATGAAAAACTGTTTTTT
TRBD1,NA,TRBV18,TRBJ2-7,CASSRQGTYEQYF,TGTGCCAGCTCACGACAGGGTACCTACGAGCAGTACTTC
TRBD2,NA,TRBV3-1/TRBV3-2,TRBJ2-1,CASSQDSGLAELNEQFF,TGTGCCAGCAGCCAAGATTCCGGCCTAGCGGAACTAAATGAGCAGTTCTTC
TRBD1,NA,TRBV4-2,TRBJ2-7,CASSQTGGEQYF,TGTGCCAGCAGCCAGACAGGGGGCGAGCAGTACTTC
NA,NA,TRBV24-1,TRBJ2-2,CATSDLSVTGELFF,TGTGCCACCAGTGATTTGTCGGTCACCGGGGAGCTGTTTTTT
NA,NA,TRBV27,TRBJ1-1,CASSFGPMVNTEAFF,TGTGCCAGCAGTTTCGGTCCGATGGTGAACACTGAAGCTTTCTTT
NA,NA,TRBV6-4,TRBJ2-5,CASSDLPSSTSKETQYF,TGTGCCAGCAGTGACTTACCTAGTAGTACATCCAAAGAGACCCAGTACTTC
TRBD1,NA,TRBV19,TRBJ1-2,CASCGTGGFLNYGYTF,TGTGCCAGCTGTGGGACAGGGGGCTTCCTTAACTATGGCTACACCTTC
NA,NA,TRBV6-1,TRBJ2-5,CASSDRKQEPLGTQYF,TGTGCCAGCAGTGATAGGAAACAGGAACCGTTAGGGACCCAGTACTTC
NA,NA,TRBV10-1,TRBJ2-3,CASSDQTDTQYF,TGCGCCAGCAGTGACCAAACAGATACGCAGTATTTT
TRBD1,NA,TRBV11-3,TRBJ2-1,CASSLAGQGVYNEQFF,TGTGCCAGCAGCTTAGCCGGACAGGGGGTCTACAATGAGCAGTTCTTC
NA,NA,TRBV6-5,TRBJ1-5,CASSYSRDLENQPQHF,TGTGCCAGCAGTTACTCGAGGGATTTGGAGAATCAGCCCCAGCATTTT
TRBD1,NA,TRBV30,TRBJ1-1,CAWRGQMNTEAFF,TGTGCCTGGAGGGGACAGATGAACACTGAAGCTTTCTTT
NA,NA,TRBV9,TRBJ1-1,CASSTRAGGEGTEAFF,TGTGCCAGCAGCACCCGGGCGGGTGGGGAGGGCACTGAAGCTTTCTTT
TRBD1,NA,TRBV7-9,TRBJ1-3,CASRQTGGAGNTIYF,TGTGCCAGCAGGCAGACAGGGGGCGCCGGAAACACCATATATTTT
TRBD1,NA,TRBV7-2,TRBJ1-5,CASSPGGTQFNQPQHF,TGTGCCAGCAGTCCAGGGGGCACACAGTTCAATCAGCCCCAGCATTTT